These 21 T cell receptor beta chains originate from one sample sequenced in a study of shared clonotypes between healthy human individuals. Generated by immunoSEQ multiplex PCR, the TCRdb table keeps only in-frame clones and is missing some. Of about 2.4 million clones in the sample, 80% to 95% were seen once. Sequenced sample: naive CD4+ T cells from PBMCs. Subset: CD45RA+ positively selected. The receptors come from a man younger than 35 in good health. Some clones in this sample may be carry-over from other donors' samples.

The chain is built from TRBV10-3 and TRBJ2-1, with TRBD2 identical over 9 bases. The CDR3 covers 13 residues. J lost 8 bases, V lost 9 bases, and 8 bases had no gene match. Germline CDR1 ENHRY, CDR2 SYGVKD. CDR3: CAIAGLAIHEQFF. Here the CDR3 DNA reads TGTGCCATTGCGGGACTAGCAATTCATGAGCAGTTCTTC.

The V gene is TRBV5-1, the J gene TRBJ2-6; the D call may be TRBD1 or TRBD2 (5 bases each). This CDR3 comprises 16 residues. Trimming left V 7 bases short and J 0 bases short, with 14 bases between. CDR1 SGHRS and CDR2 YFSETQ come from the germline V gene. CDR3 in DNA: TGCGCCAGCCGGGGACCGACGTTCTCTGGGGCCAACGTCCTGACTTTC. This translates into CASRGPTFSGANVLTF.

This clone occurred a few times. CDR3 sequence: CASGWSLRDRHNQPQHF. CDR3 bases: TGTGCTAGTGGTTGGTCCCTCCGGGACAGACACAATCAGCCCCAGCATTTT. V gene TRBV12-5 combines with J gene TRBJ1-5; 7 bases agree with TRBD1. This CDR3 is 17 amino acids long. Germline V gene data show CDR1 as LGHNT and CDR2 as FRNRAP. Trimming removed 4 bases from V and 3 bases from J; junction bases left unmatched: 12.

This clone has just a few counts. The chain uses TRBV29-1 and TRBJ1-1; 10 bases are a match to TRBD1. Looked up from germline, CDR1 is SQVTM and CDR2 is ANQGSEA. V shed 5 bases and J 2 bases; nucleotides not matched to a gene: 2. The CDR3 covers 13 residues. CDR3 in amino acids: CSVTTGGNTEAFF. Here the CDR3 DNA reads TGCAGCGTTACGACAGGGGGCAACACTGAAGCTTTCTTT.

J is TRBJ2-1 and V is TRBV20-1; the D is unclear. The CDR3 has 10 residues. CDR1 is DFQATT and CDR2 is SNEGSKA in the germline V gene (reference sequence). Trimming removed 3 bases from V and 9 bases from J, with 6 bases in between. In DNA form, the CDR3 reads TGCAGTGCTAGTAGGCCTGAGCAGTTCTTC. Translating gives CSASRPEQFF.

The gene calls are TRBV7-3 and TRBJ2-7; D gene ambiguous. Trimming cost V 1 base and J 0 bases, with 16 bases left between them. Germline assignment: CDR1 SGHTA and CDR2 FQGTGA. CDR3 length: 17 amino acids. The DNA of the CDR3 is TGTGCCAGCAGCTTAATGTCGTCGGAACCCTTCTCCTACGAGCAGTACTTC. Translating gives CASSLMSSEPFSYEQYF.

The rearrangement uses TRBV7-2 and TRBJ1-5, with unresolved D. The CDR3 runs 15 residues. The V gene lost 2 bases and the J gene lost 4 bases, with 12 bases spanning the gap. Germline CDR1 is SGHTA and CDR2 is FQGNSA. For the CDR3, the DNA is TGTGCCAGCAGCTTAACAGCCACTACAAATCAGCCCCAGCATTTT. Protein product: CASSLTATTNQPQHF.

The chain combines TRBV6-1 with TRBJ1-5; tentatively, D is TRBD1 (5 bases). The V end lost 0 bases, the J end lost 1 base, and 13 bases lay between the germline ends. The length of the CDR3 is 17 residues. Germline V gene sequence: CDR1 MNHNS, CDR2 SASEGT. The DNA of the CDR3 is TGTGCCAGCAGTGAAGCGGGAGGGGCTTGGAGCAATCAGCCCCAGCATTTT. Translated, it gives CASSEAGGAWSNQPQHF.

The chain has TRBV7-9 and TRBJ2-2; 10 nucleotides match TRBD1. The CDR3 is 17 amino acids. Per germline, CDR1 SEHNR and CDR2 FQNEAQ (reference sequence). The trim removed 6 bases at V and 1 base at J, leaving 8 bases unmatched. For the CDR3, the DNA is TGTGCCAGCAGTACCGGTTGGGACAGGGGGAACACCGGGGAGCTGTTTTTT. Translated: CASSTGWDRGNTGELFF.

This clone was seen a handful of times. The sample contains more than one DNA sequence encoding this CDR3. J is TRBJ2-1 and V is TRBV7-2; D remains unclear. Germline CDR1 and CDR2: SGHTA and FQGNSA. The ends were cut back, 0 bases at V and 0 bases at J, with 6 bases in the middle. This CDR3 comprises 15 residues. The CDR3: CASSLASSSYNEQFF. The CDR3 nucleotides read TGTGCCAGCAGCTTAGCTAGCAGCTCCTACAATGAGCAGTTCTTC.

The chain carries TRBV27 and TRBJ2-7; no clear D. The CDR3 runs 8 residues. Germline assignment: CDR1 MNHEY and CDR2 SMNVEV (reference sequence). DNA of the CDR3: TGTTACTCCTACGAGCAGTACTTC. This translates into CYSYEQYF.

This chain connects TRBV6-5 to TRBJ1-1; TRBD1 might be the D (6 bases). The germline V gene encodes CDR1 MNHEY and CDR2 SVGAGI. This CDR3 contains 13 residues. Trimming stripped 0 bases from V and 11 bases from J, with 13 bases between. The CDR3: CASSYSRGVVAFF. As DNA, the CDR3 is TGTGCCAGCAGTTACTCGAGGGGGGTGGTCGCTTTCTTT.

The CDR3 sequence: CASSLVSLAGISEQFF. The CDR3 nucleotides read TGTGCCAGCAGCTTAGTGTCTCTAGCGGGAATTAGTGAGCAGTTCTTC. The rearrangement uses TRBV11-2 and TRBJ2-1; 9 bases are shared with TRBD2. J lost 9 bases, V lost 1 base, and 10 bases had no gene match. CDR3 size: 16 residues. Germline assignment: CDR1 SGHAT and CDR2 FQNNGV.

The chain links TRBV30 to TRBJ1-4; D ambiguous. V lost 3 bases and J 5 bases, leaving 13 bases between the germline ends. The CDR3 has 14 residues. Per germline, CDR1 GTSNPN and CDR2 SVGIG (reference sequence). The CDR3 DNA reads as TGTGCCTGGAGCGGTGCAGGTTCGAATGAAAAACTGTTTTTT. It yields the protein CAWSGAGSNEKLFF.

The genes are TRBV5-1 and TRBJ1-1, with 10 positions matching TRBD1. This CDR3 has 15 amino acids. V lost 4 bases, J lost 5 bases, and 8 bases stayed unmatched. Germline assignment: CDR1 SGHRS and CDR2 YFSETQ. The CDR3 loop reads CASSTSPGQGTEAFF. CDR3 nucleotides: TGCGCCAGCAGCACAAGCCCGGGACAGGGGACTGAAGCTTTCTTT.

DNA of the CDR3: TGTGCCAGCAGCCTCCGACCCGTCTCATCAACAGATACGCAGTATTTT. Protein product: CASSLRPVSSTDTQYF. The rearrangement joins TRBV7-3 to TRBJ2-3; D is ambiguous. The CDR3 length is 16 residues. Between the trimmed V and J ends, which lost 5 bases and 3 bases, there was a span of 18 bases. Germline loops: CDR1 SGHTA, CDR2 FQGTGA.

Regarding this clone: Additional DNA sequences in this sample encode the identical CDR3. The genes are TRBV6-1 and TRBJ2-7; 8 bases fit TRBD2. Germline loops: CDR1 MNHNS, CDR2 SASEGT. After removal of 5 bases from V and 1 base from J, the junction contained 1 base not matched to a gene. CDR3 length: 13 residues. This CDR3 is CASSPGGSYEQYF. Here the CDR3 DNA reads TGTGCCAGCAGTCCGGGGGGGTCCTACGAGCAGTACTTC.

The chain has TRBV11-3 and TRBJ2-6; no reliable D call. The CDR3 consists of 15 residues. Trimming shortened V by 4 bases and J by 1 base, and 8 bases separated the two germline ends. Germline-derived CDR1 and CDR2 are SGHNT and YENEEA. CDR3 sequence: CASSSPWSGANVLTF. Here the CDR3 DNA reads TGTGCCAGCAGCTCCCCGTGGTCTGGGGCCAACGTCCTGACTTTC.

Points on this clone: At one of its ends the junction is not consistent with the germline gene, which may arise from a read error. The CDR3 loop is CSVGEGGRTKSF. CDR3 DNA: TGCAGCGTTGGGGAGGGGGGACGGACTAAATCCTTC. This chain uses TRBV29-1 with TRBJ2-7; perhaps TRBD2 as D (7 bases). CDR3 length: 12 residues. CDR1 SQVTM and CDR2 ANQGSEA come from the germline V gene.

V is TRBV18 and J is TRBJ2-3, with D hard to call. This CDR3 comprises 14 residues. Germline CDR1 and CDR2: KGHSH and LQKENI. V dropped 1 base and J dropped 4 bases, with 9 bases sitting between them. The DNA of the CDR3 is TGTGCCAGCTCACCACGGACCAAACCAGATACGCAGTATTTT. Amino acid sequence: CASSPRTKPDTQYF.

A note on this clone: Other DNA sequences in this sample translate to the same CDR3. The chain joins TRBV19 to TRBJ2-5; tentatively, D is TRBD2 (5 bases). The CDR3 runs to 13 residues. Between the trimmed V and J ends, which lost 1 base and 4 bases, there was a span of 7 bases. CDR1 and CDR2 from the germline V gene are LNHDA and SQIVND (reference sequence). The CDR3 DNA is TGTGCCAGTAGTATAGCCCGGGGAGAGACCCAGTACTTC. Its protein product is CASSIARGETQYF.